This T cell receptor (beta chain) appears in the sequencing data of a study of cytomegalovirus exposure and HLA in healthy donors. Germline V gives CDR1 GTSNPN, CDR2 SVGIG (reference sequence). The V end lost 0 bases, the J end lost 1 base, and 4 bases lay between the germline ends. The CDR3 runs to 13 residues. Measured with immunoSEQ multiplex PCR; TCRdb has only the in-frame clones, and not every one. The sample records about 240,000 clones, 87% being singletons. The receptor's source is a man in his late teens or twenties in good health and CMV-seronegative. The chain couples TRBV30 to TRBJ1-3, with D unresolved. Sequenced material: PBMCs. The CDR3 DNA sequence: TGTGCCTGGAGTGTACTTTCTGGAAACACCATATATTTT. It yields the protein CAWSVLSGNTIYF. Based on the CDR3 plus reference TRBV30 and TRBJ1-3, the full variable domain is SQTIHQWPATLVQPVGSPLSLECTVEGTSNPNLYWYRQAAGRGLQLLFYSVGIGQISSEVPQNLSASRPQDRQFILSSKKLLLSDSGFYLCAWSVLSGNTIYFGEGSWLTVV.